The 25 T cell receptor beta chains presented below share a single source sample, sequenced in a study of post-analysis software for immune sequencing data. Study-wide results and limits: Four or five TRBV segments, including TRBV5-6, TRBV5-1 and TRBV20-1, were more frequent in patients than controls.

Antigens of these TCRs are unknown. Prepared libraries of TCR beta cDNA carried unique molecular identifiers. Using its own MiXCR run on the PCR reads, TCRdb lists one record per CDR3 protein. The data contain hundreds of thousands of distinct CDR3 sequences, 40% to 55% of them singletons. Sequencing was done on a sample of blood. These receptors were collected from a girl aged 5-17 years with multiple sclerosis.

Here the CDR3 DNA reads TGCGCCAGCAGCTCAAGCCTTGACAGTAGCGGGGCCAACGTCCTGACTTTC. Protein product: CASSSSLDSSGANVLTF. The V call is TRBV5-1, the J call TRBJ2-6; a weak D match, TRBD1 (5 bases). The germline gives CDR1 SGHRS, CDR2 YFSETQ. The CDR3 totals 17 residues. V was trimmed by 3 bases and J by 4 bases, leaving 17 bases between them.

This clonotype was counted a few times. CDR3 residues: CASSYLYNEQFF. The CDR3, as DNA: TGTGCCAGCAGTTACTTATACAATGAGCAGTTCTTC. The rearrangement links TRBV6-6 to TRBJ2-1; D is unclear. Germline CDR1 MNHNY, CDR2 SVGAGI (reference sequence). CDR3 length: 12 amino acids. V was cut by 1 base and J by 4 bases, with 2 bases left in between.

The chain is built from TRBV28 and TRBJ2-5; unclear D gene. Germline loops: CDR1 MDHEN, CDR2 SYDVKM. The CDR3 runs 12 residues. V was clipped by 7 bases and J by 2 bases, with 8 bases between them. CDR3 sequence: CASKSGQETQYF. The CDR3 nucleotides read TGTGCCAGCAAGTCCGGACAAGAGACCCAGTACTTC.

In this sample, this clonotype turned up a few times. The chain couples TRBV4-1 to TRBJ1-2, with TRBD1 matching over 12 bases. CDR3 length: 15 amino acids. Germline trimming cut 4 bases from V and 4 bases from J; bases unmatched to any gene: 4. The germline CDR1 and CDR2 sequences are MGHRA and YSYEKL. CDR3 amino acids: CASSRDRGLSYGYTF. The CDR3 DNA follows: TGCGCCAGCAGCCGGGACAGGGGGCTCTCCTATGGCTACACCTTC.

The J gene is TRBJ2-7, the V gene TRBV29-1; 10 bases align to TRBD2. Germline V gene lookup returns CDR1 SQVTM and CDR2 ANQGSEA. This CDR3 has 14 amino acids. J lost 5 bases, V lost 6 bases, and 10 bases had no gene match. The DNA for the CDR3 is TGCAGCGTGGATCCTAGCGGGAGCAACCACGAGCAGTACTTC. Translated: CSVDPSGSNHEQYF.

This clonotype was detected a few times. This rearrangement joins TRBV7-2 to TRBJ2-7; D is uncertain. The CDR3 is made up of 12 amino acids. Germline assignment: CDR1 SGHTA and CDR2 FQGNSA. With 5 bases removed from V and 7 bases from J, the gap between germline ends came to 12 bases. CDR3 DNA sequence: TGTGCCAGCAGCAGGTTCCTGGGGGAGCAGTACTTC. It translates to CASSRFLGEQYF.

The chain joins TRBV7-3 to TRBJ2-3; the D is unclear. Germline V lookup: CDR1 SGHTA, CDR2 FQGTGA. The V and J ends lost 1 base and 3 bases respectively, with 5 bases between them. This CDR3 comprises 13 residues. The CDR3 is CASSLKVTDTQYF. The DNA for the CDR3 is TGTGCCAGCAGCTTAAAAGTAACAGATACGCAGTATTTT. Variable domain in full (rest from reference TRBV7-3 and TRBJ2-3): GAGVSQTPSNKVTEKGKYVELRCDPISGHTALYWYRQSLGQGPEFLIYFQGTGAADDSGLPNDRFFAVRPEGSVSTLKIQRTERGDSAVYLCASSLKVTDTQYFGPGTRLTVL.

This clonotype has only a few counts. The rearrangement joins TRBV15 to TRBJ1-5; D gene unclear. CDR1 LNHNV and CDR2 YYDKDF come from the germline V gene (reference sequence). The V and J ends lost 7 bases and 2 bases respectively, with 18 bases between them. The CDR3 is 16 residues long. The CDR3 region has the DNA TGTGCCACCAACCTGACCCCTGAAAACCGCAATCAGCCCCAGCATTTT. Amino acid sequence: CATNLTPENRNQPQHF. The full variable domain, in which reference TRBV15 and TRBJ1-5 provide the parts outside the CDR3, is DAMVIQNPRYQVTQFGKPVTLSCSQTLNHNVMYWYQQKSSQAPKLLFHYYDKDFNNEADTPDNFQSRRPNTSFCFLDIRSPGLGDTAMYLCATNLTPENRNQPQHFGDGTRLSIL.

The chain recombines TRBV4-3 with TRBJ2-1; TRBD1 matches at 12 bases. Germline CDR1 reads LGHNA; CDR2 reads YSLEER. CDR3 length: 15 amino acids. Losses at the gene ends were 3 bases for V and 7 bases for J; bases not matched to a gene: 4. As DNA, the CDR3 is TGCGCCAGCAGCCAGGGACAGGGGGCAAGTAATGAGCAGTTCTTC. This translates into CASSQGQGASNEQFF.

This sequence joins TRBV7-9 and TRBJ2-1, with 8 bases identical to TRBD1. V lost 5 bases, J lost 5 bases, and 11 bases stayed unmatched. This CDR3 has 16 residues. Germline CDR1 SEHNR, CDR2 FQNEAQ (reference sequence). CDR3 DNA: TGTGCCAGCAGCACCCGGACAGGGACGGACAACAATGAGCAGTTCTTC. Residues: CASSTRTGTDNNEQFF. Using reference TRBV7-9 and TRBJ2-1 for the parts outside the CDR3, the full variable domain is DTGVSQNPRHKITKRGQNVTFRCDPISEHNRLYWYRQTLGQGPEFLTYFQNEAQLEKSRLLSDRFSAERPKGSFSTLEIQRTEQGDSAMYLCASSTRTGTDNNEQFFGPGTRLTVL.

This clonotype was counted between two and nine times. The genes are TRBV9 and TRBJ2-4, with TRBD1 as a possible D gene (6 bases). The DNA end is a closer match to TRBJ2-7, so the J assignment may be wrong. CDR3 length: 12 amino acids. Per germline, CDR1 SGDLS and CDR2 YYNGEE. CDR3 residues: CASSADSYEQYF. As DNA, the CDR3 is TGTGCCAGCAGCGCGGACAGCTACGAGCAGTACTTC.

V usage is TRBV20-1 and J usage is TRBJ2-4; D is ambiguous. V was cut by 4 bases and J by 0 bases, with 10 bases left in between. The CDR3 contains 14 residues. In germline, CDR1 is DFQATT, CDR2 SNEGSKA (reference sequence). CDR3 DNA sequence: TGCAGTGCTACCGATACAGTAGCCAAAAACATTCAGTACTTC. Translated: CSATDTVAKNIQYF.

The chain couples TRBV6-2 or TRBV6-3 to TRBJ2-1, with D tentatively TRBD1 or TRBD2 (5 bases each). The CDR3 totals 15 residues. V lost 0 bases and J lost 9, with 15 bases in between. CDR1 and CDR2 from the germline V gene are MNHEY and SVGEGT. The CDR3 here is CASSYSTGPGSEQFF. The CDR3 nucleotides are TGTGCCAGCAGTTACTCGACGGGGCCAGGTAGTGAGCAGTTCTTC.

J is TRBJ2-5 and V is TRBV5-1; the match to TRBD2 covers 8 bases. The junction had 7 bases not matched to a gene; V was cut back by 4 bases and J by 2 bases. This CDR3 has 15 amino acids. Germline values: CDR1 SGHRS, CDR2 YFSETQ. In nucleotides, the CDR3 is TGCGCCAGCAGCCCTTCTTTAGCGGGGCAAGAGACCCAGTACTTC. Its translation is CASSPSLAGQETQYF.

V gene TRBV24-1 combines with J gene TRBJ2-3; D possibly corresponds to TRBD1 (5 bases). The CDR3 is made up of 16 amino acids. Trimming pared 1 base from V and 1 base from J, leaving 11 bases between. CDR1 KGHDR and CDR2 SFDVKD come from the germline V gene. CDR3: CATSDLGDSGTDTQYF. The CDR3 nucleotides read TGTGCCACCAGTGATTTAGGCGACAGTGGCACAGATACGCAGTATTTT.

Of note for this clonotype: At one end the junction does not follow the germline gene, possibly because of a read error. The chain employs TRBV6-6 and TRBJ2-5, with D perhaps being TRBD1 or TRBD2 (5 bases each). The CDR3 runs 15 residues. Germline CDR1 reads MNHNY; CDR2 reads SVGAGI (reference sequence). The CDR3 here is CASSYPGRDQETKYF. The CDR3 DNA sequence: TGTGCCAGCAGTTATCCCGGACGGGACCAAGAGACCAAGTACTTC.

This clonotype has just one count. The rearrangement links TRBV25-1 to TRBJ1-6; 7 bases align to TRBD1. Losses at the gene ends were 4 bases for V and 8 bases for J; bases not matched to a gene: 11. CDR1 MGHDK and CDR2 SYGVNS come from the germline V gene. The CDR3 is 16 amino acids. The CDR3 nucleotides read TGTGCCAGCAGTGTGCGCTGTGACAGGGATTATTCACCCCTCCACTTT. Translation: CASSVRCDRDYSPLHF.

V and J are TRBV27 and TRBJ2-5, with 11 bases matching TRBD2. Looked up from germline, CDR1 is MNHEY and CDR2 is SMNVEV (reference sequence). The CDR3 has 16 amino acids. V dropped 5 bases and J dropped 5; count of bases not matched to a gene: 10. The DNA for the CDR3 is TGTGCCAGCAGTCCGATAGCGGGAGGGCCTGGGGAGACCCAGTACTTC. This codes for CASSPIAGGPGETQYF.

This sequence joins TRBV7-2 and TRBJ2-3; D is unclear. CDR1 SGHTA and CDR2 FQGNSA come from the germline V gene. Trimming left V 0 bases short and J 2 bases short, with 15 bases between. The CDR3 covers 17 residues. Written as DNA, the CDR3 is TGTGCCAGCAGCTTAGCCCTACCGGGCCTGACCACAGATACGCAGTATTTT. Translating it yields CASSLALPGLTTDTQYF.

J is TRBJ2-5 and V is TRBV5-1, with TRBD2 matching 11 bases. Germline-derived CDR1 and CDR2 are SGHRS and YFSETQ. Trimming at V came to 3 bases and at J to 3 bases, leaving 16 bases not matched to a gene. The CDR3 spans 19 residues. The CDR3: CASSSIPMTSGTTEETQYF. CDR3 in DNA: TGCGCCAGCAGCTCAATCCCCATGACTAGCGGGACAACCGAAGAGACCCAGTACTTC.

This clonotype showed up just a few times. This chain connects TRBV29-1 to TRBJ2-5, with TRBD2 matching 10 bases. The end of the DNA fits TRBJ2-7 better, so the J call may be wrong. The CDR3 is made up of 12 amino acids. Germline CDR1 is SQVTM and CDR2 is ANQGSEA. CDR3 sequence: CSVDTSGNEQYF. The CDR3 DNA follows: TGCAGCGTTGATACTAGCGGGAACGAGCAGTACTTC.

V is TRBV7-9 and J is TRBJ1-2; D not certain. There are 19 residues in the CDR3. Germline V CDR1 and CDR2: SEHNR, FQNEAQ (reference sequence). V dropped 2 bases and J dropped 4 bases, with 26 bases sitting between them. CDR3 loop: CASSLLVFWPLNSLYGYTF. The CDR3 coding sequence is TGTGCCAGCAGCTTATTGGTTTTTTGGCCGCTGAACTCCCTCTATGGCTACACCTTC. Drawing the rest from reference TRBV7-9 and TRBJ1-2, the complete variable domain is DTGVSQNPRHKITKRGQNVTFRCDPISEHNRLYWYRQTLGQGPEFLTYFQNEAQLEKSRLLSDRFSAERPKGSFSTLEIQRTEQGDSAMYLCASSLLVFWPLNSLYGYTFGSGTRLTVV.

This sequence joins TRBV7-9 and TRBJ2-1; TRBD2 aligns across 8 bases. The CDR3 runs to 14 residues. V was clipped by 5 bases and J by 8 bases; unmatched bases: 8. Germline V gene lookup returns CDR1 SEHNR and CDR2 FQNEAQ (reference sequence). CDR3 sequence (DNA): TGTGCCAGCAGCCGAGCGGGAGATCTGGATGAGCAGTTCTTC. Translated, it gives CASSRAGDLDEQFF.

This clonotype was seen a handful of times. The gene calls are TRBV6-5 and TRBJ2-3, with TRBD1 matching 11 bases. Germline CDR1 MNHEY, CDR2 SVGAGI. CDR3 size: 14 residues. Trimming took 6 bases from V and 3 from J; bases not matched to a gene: 2. CDR3 nucleotides: TGTGCCAGCAGGGGACAGGGGGAAACAGATACGCAGTATTTT. It translates to CASRGQGETDTQYF.

This clonotype was counted at least ten times. The chain recombines TRBV7-2 with TRBJ2-5, with 10 bases matching TRBD2. Germline V CDR1 and CDR2: SGHTA, FQGNSA. There are 13 residues in the CDR3. V shed 3 bases, J shed 5 bases, and the junction held 0 bases outside the gene matches. CDR3 protein: CASSFSGRETQYF. The DNA for the CDR3 is TGTGCCAGCAGCTTTAGCGGGAGGGAGACCCAGTACTTC.